This entry lists 21 T cell receptor beta chains sequenced from one sample in a study of regulatory T cells in long-lasting Graves disease. Time point reported: newly diagnosed GD, antithyroid drugs for less than 3 months. PBMC RNA served as the TCR library source. iRepertoire HTBI primers and Arm-PCR of CDR3 regions built TCR beta libraries. TCRdb reanalysed the multiplex PCR reads using MiXCR and keeps one entry per CDR3 protein. The sample records 300,000 to 400,000 distinct CDR3 sequences, over 15% being singletons. Here the sequenced sample was peripheral blood mononuclear cells (PBMCs), taken at new diagnosis, from a patient treated with antithyroid drugs. These receptors came from a female donor with Graves disease.

This clonotype was counted between two and nine times. Because it lacks the conserved phenylalanine or tryptophan at the end, this CDR3 is likely a read error. The V call is TRBV11-3, the J call TRBJ2-1; D is uncertain. The CDR3 is 14 amino acids. Germline V gene data show CDR1 as SGHNT and CDR2 as YENEEA. V gave up 1 base and J gave up 10 bases, with 14 bases separating them. This chain's CDR3 is CASSLVGPAREQFC. The CDR3 nucleotides read TGTGCCAGCAGCTTAGTAGGGCCCGCTCGGGAGCAGTTCTGC.

This clonotype has at least ten counts. The rearrangement uses TRBV2 and TRBJ1-5; 7 nucleotides align to TRBD1. This CDR3 spans 15 amino acids. Germline V gene sequence: CDR1 SNHLY, CDR2 FYNNEI. The ends lost 5 bases at V and 7 bases at J; junction bases unmatched: 11. Written as DNA, the CDR3 is TGTGCCAGCAGTATCCAAGGGGGCTGGGGCCAGCCCCAGCATTTT. This encodes CASSIQGGWGQPQHF.

This clonotype was seen repeatedly, ten times or more. The chain couples TRBV12-3 or TRBV12-4 to TRBJ2-3, with D perhaps TRBD1 or TRBD2 (5 bases each). The V and J ends lost 2 bases and 1 base respectively, with 13 bases between them. There are 16 residues in the CDR3. The DNA of the CDR3 is TGTGCCAGCAGTTTAAGGGGCCGGGGCCGCACAGATACGCAGTATTTT. Translating gives CASSLRGRGRTDTQYF.

This clonotype came up many times. This chain uses TRBV28 with TRBJ2-7; 14 bases line up with TRBD2. The V gene end was trimmed by 5 bases and the J gene end by 7 bases; junction bases not matched to a gene: 10. Per germline, CDR1 MDHEN and CDR2 SYDVKM. The CDR3 runs 16 residues. The CDR3 bases are TGTGCCAGCAGTATCCCACCGGGACTAGCGGGAGTTGAGCAGTACTTC. It translates to CASSIPPGLAGVEQYF. Together with reference TRBV28 and TRBJ2-7, the CDR3 gives the full variable domain: DVKVTQSSRYLVKRTGEKVFLECVQDMDHENMFWYRQDPGLGLRLIYFSYDVKMKEKGDIPEGYSVSREKKERFSLILESASTNQTSMYLCASSIPPGLAGVEQYFGPGTRLTVT.

This clonotype was counted many times. J is TRBJ2-3 and V is TRBV7-9; D is perhaps TRBD1 (5 bases). The CDR3 runs 15 residues. V was shortened by 4 bases and J by 3 bases, with 14 bases between the two germline ends. The germline V gene encodes CDR1 SEHNR and CDR2 FQNEAQ (reference sequence). Here the CDR3 DNA reads TGTGCCAGCAGCTCTTGGACACAACTAACAGATACGCAGTATTTT. It yields the protein CASSSWTQLTDTQYF. Complete variable domain (other parts from reference TRBV7-9 and TRBJ2-3): DTGVSQNPRHKITKRGQNVTFRCDPISEHNRLYWYRQTLGQGPEFLTYFQNEAQLEKSRLLSDRFSAERPKGSFSTLEIQRTEQGDSAMYLCASSSWTQLTDTQYFGPGTRLTVL.

The chain joins TRBV11-2 to TRBJ2-3, with a possible D match to TRBD1 (5 bases). CDR3 length equals 14 residues. The V end lost 6 bases, the J end lost 0 bases, and 10 bases lay between the germline ends. Germline V CDR1 and CDR2: SGHAT, FQNNGV. The CDR3 spells CASSWGRSTDTQYF. The CDR3 DNA follows: TGTGCCAGCAGTTGGGGCAGGAGCACAGATACGCAGTATTTT.

This clonotype was recorded at least ten times. The chain links TRBV11-2 to TRBJ2-1; 8 bases agree with TRBD2. Germline CDR1 is SGHAT and CDR2 is FQNNGV. The junction had 5 bases not matched to a gene; V was cut back by 4 bases and J by 3 bases. The CDR3 sequence is 15 residues long. Here the CDR3 reads CASSSYSGIYNEQFF. The CDR3 nucleotides are TGTGCCAGCAGCTCCTATAGCGGGATCTACAATGAGCAGTTCTTC.

In its sample, this clonotype was seen a few times. The V gene is TRBV7-9, the J gene TRBJ2-7, with D possibly called TRBD1 or TRBD2 (7 bases each). The germline CDR1 and CDR2 sequences are SEHNR and FQNEAQ (reference sequence). The V and J ends lost 0 bases and 5 bases respectively, with 11 bases between them. This CDR3 is built from 14 residues. CDR3 coding DNA: TGTGCCAGCAGCTTAGCGGGAGGGGGCGACGAGCAGTACTTC. Protein sequence: CASSLAGGGDEQYF. Drawing the rest from reference TRBV7-9 and TRBJ2-7, the complete variable domain is DTGVSQNPRHKITKRGQNVTFRCDPISEHNRLYWYRQTLGQGPEFLTYFQNEAQLEKSRLLSDRFSAERPKGSFSTLEIQRTEQGDSAMYLCASSLAGGGDEQYFGPGTRLTVT.

This clonotype appeared many times. The chain uses TRBV19 and TRBJ1-1; D may be TRBD1 (5 bases). The V end lost 0 bases, the J end lost 5 bases, and 16 bases lay between the germline ends. The CDR3 covers 16 residues. The germline CDR1 and CDR2 sequences are LNHDA and SQIVND (reference sequence). The CDR3 loop is CASSIDVWTEGTEAFF. The CDR3 bases are TGTGCCAGTAGTATAGATGTCTGGACGGAGGGGACTGAAGCTTTCTTT.

This clonotype came up many times. The CDR3: CSAETAVGNYGYTF. The DNA for the CDR3 is TGCAGTGCTGAGACGGCAGTTGGGAACTATGGCTACACCTTC. The chain links TRBV20-1 to TRBJ1-2; no reliable D call. CDR3 length: 14 residues. CDR1 and CDR2 from the germline V gene are DFQATT and SNEGSKA (reference sequence). Trimming took 5 bases from V and 2 from J, leaving 15 bases between them.

V and J are TRBV5-1 and TRBJ2-2; no clear D. Germline-derived CDR1 and CDR2 are SGHRS and YFSETQ. The V gene lost 1 base and the J gene lost 2 bases, with 15 bases spanning the gap. CDR3 length: 17 amino acids. DNA of the CDR3: TGCGCCAGCAGCTTGAACGTCAACCCAGCTAACACCGGGGAGCTGTTTTTT. Its translation is CASSLNVNPANTGELFF.

The V and J genes are TRBV28 and TRBJ1-5, with a tentative D call TRBD1 (5 bases). Germline V lookup: CDR1 MDHEN, CDR2 SYDVKM. The CDR3 has 13 residues. Trimming stripped 4 bases from V and 7 bases from J, with 11 bases between. CDR3 nucleotide sequence: TGTGCCAGCAGTTCCACCCGGGGGCAGCCCCAGCATTTT. Protein: CASSSTRGQPQHF.

This chain links TRBV27 with TRBJ2-7; D is uncertain. The CDR3 runs 13 residues. Germline CDR1 is MNHEY and CDR2 is SMNVEV (reference sequence). The ends were cut back, 6 bases at V and 2 bases at J, with 11 bases in the middle. Here the CDR3 reads CASSLTPTYEQYF. As DNA, the CDR3 is TGTGCCAGCAGCTTAACCCCAACCTACGAGCAGTACTTC.

This sequence joins TRBV7-9 and TRBJ2-7; the match to TRBD2 covers 9 bases. After removal of 5 bases from V and 2 bases from J, the junction contained 7 bases not matched to a gene. Germline assignment: CDR1 SEHNR and CDR2 FQNEAQ (reference sequence). The length of the CDR3 is 15 residues. This chain's CDR3 is CASSQTSGLPYEQYF. As DNA, the CDR3 is TGTGCCAGCAGCCAGACTAGCGGACTCCCCTACGAGCAGTACTTC. The entire variable domain, with the rest obtained from reference TRBV7-9 and TRBJ2-7, is as follows: DTGVSQNPRHKITKRGQNVTFRCDPISEHNRLYWYRQTLGQGPEFLTYFQNEAQLEKSRLLSDRFSAERPKGSFSTLEIQRTEQGDSAMYLCASSQTSGLPYEQYFGPGTRLTVT.

This clonotype was counted many times. V is TRBV2 and J is TRBJ2-7, with a tentative D call TRBD2 (5 bases). The CDR3 extends over 14 amino acids. Germline CDR1 reads SNHLY; CDR2 reads FYNNEI. Trimming cost V 4 bases and J 2 bases, with 12 bases left between them. CDR3 nucleotides: TGTGCCAGCAGTGCGCTAGCCGGTCCCTACGAGCAGTACTTC. It encodes CASSALAGPYEQYF.

Ten or more counts support this clonotype. The chain uses TRBV3-1 and TRBJ2-1; the match to TRBD2 covers 14 bases. The junction had 6 bases not matched to a gene; V was cut back by 7 bases and J by 4 bases. The CDR3 extends over 16 amino acids. Germline V gene sequence: CDR1 LGHDT, CDR2 YNNKEL (reference sequence). The CDR3, as DNA: TGTGCCAGCAACCAGGGACTAGCGGGAGTTTACAATGAGCAGTTCTTC. Its translation is CASNQGLAGVYNEQFF.

This clonotype was recorded many times. The V and J genes are TRBV28 and TRBJ1-2; no clear D gene. CDR1 and CDR2 from the germline V gene are MDHEN and SYDVKM. There are 13 residues in the CDR3. Trimming shortened V by 7 bases and J by 5 bases, and 14 bases separated the two germline ends. CDR3 nucleotide sequence: TGTGCCAGCAAAGTATTGGGATCATATGGCTACACCTTC. It encodes CASKVLGSYGYTF.

This clonotype was counted ten times or more. The chain is built from TRBV12-3 or TRBV12-4 and TRBJ1-1; TRBD1 matches at 7 bases. The CDR3 is made up of 15 amino acids. V lost 4 bases, J lost 3 bases, and 8 bases stayed unmatched. The CDR3 DNA reads as TGTGCCAGCAGTTACGGTGACCAGGGGGACACTGAAGCTTTCTTT. This codes for CASSYGDQGDTEAFF.

This clonotype was recorded many times. The chain couples TRBV3-1 to TRBJ2-7; the match to TRBD1 covers 7 bases. The length of the CDR3 is 13 residues. In germline, CDR1 is LGHDT, CDR2 YNNKEL (reference sequence). The trim removed 2 bases at V and 5 bases at J, leaving 3 bases unmatched. CDR3 sequence reads: CASSQLTGDEQYF. The CDR3 DNA sequence: TGTGCCAGCAGCCAACTTACAGGGGACGAGCAGTACTTC.

Worth noting for this clonotype: With only one base between it and a far larger clone, this is likely a read error. The CDR3 nucleotides read TGCAGTGCCAAGAGCCCTATCGGGACAGGGTCCTACGAGCAGTTCTTC. Its translation: CSAKSPIGTGSYEQFF. The rearrangement uses TRBV20-1 and TRBJ2-3, with 9 bases that match TRBD1. The assigned J gene may be wrong: the sequence end matches TRBJ2-1 better. Germline V gene sequence: CDR1 DFQATT, CDR2 SNEGSKA (reference sequence). CDR3 length: 16 amino acids.

This clonotype was counted many times. V and J are TRBV11-2 and TRBJ2-7; weak D call: TRBD1 (7 bases). From germline, CDR1 is SGHAT and CDR2 FQNNGV. The CDR3 is 14 residues long. V was clipped by 5 bases and J by 4 bases, with 15 bases between them. CDR3 in amino acids: CASSIGQAGYEQYF. The DNA for the CDR3 is TGTGCCAGCAGCATAGGACAGGCGGGGTACGAGCAGTACTTC.